One and the same sample provided the 10 T cell receptor beta chains below, sequenced in a study of CD8 T cells in Susac syndrome. About 0.45 to 1 ug RNA was reverse transcribed with random hexamers. TCRdb itself ran the immunoSEQ multiplex PCR reads through MiXCR, one entry per CDR3 protein. Of a few hundred thousand distinct CDR3 sequences detected, about 89% appear once; the ten largest clones hold around 0.2%. Sample: CD8+ T cells from PBMCs. The receptors were sampled from a human donor with multiple sclerosis.

The rearrangement joins TRBV27 to TRBJ2-7, with 8 bases identical to TRBD1. The germline CDR1 and CDR2 sequences are MNHEY and SMNVEV (reference sequence). CDR3 length equals 14 residues. Trimming cost V 3 bases and J 0 bases; bases outside gene matches: 1. This chain's CDR3 is CASSFGQGSYEQYF. The CDR3 region has the DNA TGTGCCAGCAGTTTCGGACAGGGCTCCTACGAGCAGTACTTC.

The chain links TRBV4-3 to TRBJ2-1, with D perhaps TRBD1 (6 bases). Germline V lookup: CDR1 LGHNA, CDR2 YSLEER. The CDR3 totals 12 residues. The germline V and J ends were trimmed by 3 bases and 13 bases, with 13 bases remaining between them. DNA of the CDR3: TGCGCCAGCAGCCATAACCTCGGGACACAGTTCTTC. Encoded protein: CASSHNLGTQFF.

The chain links TRBV2 to TRBJ1-2; tentative D call: TRBD1 (5 bases). V shed 2 bases and J shed 0 bases, with 13 bases lying between them. CDR1 and CDR2 from the germline V gene are SNHLY and FYNNEI. This CDR3 has 16 amino acids. CDR3 bases: TGTGCCAGCAGTGAAAACCCCATGACAGCTAACTATGGCTACACCTTC. This encodes CASSENPMTANYGYTF. Based on the CDR3 plus reference TRBV2 and TRBJ1-2, the full variable domain is EPEVTQTPSHQVTQMGQEVILRCVPISNHLYFYWYRQILGQKVEFLVSFYNNEISEKSEIFDDQFSVERPDGSNFTLKIRSTKLEDSAMYFCASSENPMTANYGYTFGSGTRLTVV.

The chain couples TRBV7-9 to TRBJ2-7; 9 bases align to TRBD2. The CDR3 is 15 residues long. Germline-derived CDR1 and CDR2 are SEHNR and FQNEAQ (reference sequence). V shed 2 bases and J 7 bases; nucleotides not matched to a gene: 9. CDR3 loop: CASSLLAGEWYEQYF. Here the CDR3 DNA reads TGTGCCAGCAGCTTATTAGCGGGAGAATGGTATGAGCAGTACTTC.

This chain connects TRBV5-1 to TRBJ2-7, with TRBD2 matching 7 bases. Germline assignment: CDR1 SGHRS and CDR2 YFSETQ. This CDR3 spans 16 amino acids. J gave up 1 base and V 0 bases, and 7 bases lay outside the gene matches. The CDR3 coding sequence is TGCGCCAGCAGCTTGGGAGTGGGACTACTTTCCTACGAGCAGTACTTC. Amino acids: CASSLGVGLLSYEQYF.

The chain employs TRBV14 and TRBJ2-3; no firm D call. This CDR3 is built from 14 residues. CDR1 is SGHDN and CDR2 is FVKESK in the germline V gene. Deletions cut 1 base from V and 3 bases from J, with 8 bases between. CDR3 residues: CASSQVVSTDTQYF. The DNA of the CDR3 is TGTGCCAGCAGCCAAGTGGTGTCGACAGATACGCAGTATTTT.

This clonotype has only one observation. The J gene is TRBJ1-2, the V gene TRBV28; 8 bases match TRBD1. With V trimmed by 5 bases and J by 0 bases, 17 bases remained unmatched. Germline lookup yields CDR1 MDHEN and CDR2 SYDVKM. The CDR3 runs 19 residues. The CDR3 spells CASSELLRGRGWANYGYTF. CDR3 sequence (DNA): TGTGCCAGCAGTGAACTTCTCAGGGGGCGTGGATGGGCTAACTATGGCTACACCTTC.

This rearrangement joins TRBV7-9 to TRBJ2-7, with 7 bases lining up with TRBD2. V lost 4 bases and J lost 2; bases outside the gene matches: 5. Germline CDR1 reads SEHNR; CDR2 reads FQNEAQ (reference sequence). The CDR3 totals 14 residues. The CDR3 DNA is TGTGCCAGCAGCTCCGGGACTAAACCCTACGAGCAGTACTTC. This gives the protein CASSSGTKPYEQYF. The whole variable domain, remainder taken from reference TRBV7-9 and TRBJ2-7, is DTGVSQNPRHKITKRGQNVTFRCDPISEHNRLYWYRQTLGQGPEFLTYFQNEAQLEKSRLLSDRFSAERPKGSFSTLEIQRTEQGDSAMYLCASSSGTKPYEQYFGPGTRLTVT.

In DNA, the CDR3 is TGTGCCAGCAGCTCCGGACAGGGTCGCTCCTACGAGCAGTACTTC. Protein sequence: CASSSGQGRSYEQYF. This sequence joins TRBV7-6 and TRBJ2-7; TRBD1 agrees at 8 bases. J was trimmed by 0 bases and V by 4 bases; bases with no gene match: 5. This CDR3 has 15 residues. CDR1 is SGHVS, CDR2 FNYEAQ, per germline.

The chain recombines TRBV6-5 with TRBJ2-1, with 9 bases matching TRBD2. The CDR3 runs to 13 residues. V shed 8 bases and J 5 bases; nucleotides not matched to a gene: 4. Germline CDR1 and CDR2: MNHEY and SVGAGI. The CDR3 DNA is TGTGCCAGCGGTAGCGGGGGACACAATGAGCAGTTCTTC. It translates to CASGSGGHNEQFF.